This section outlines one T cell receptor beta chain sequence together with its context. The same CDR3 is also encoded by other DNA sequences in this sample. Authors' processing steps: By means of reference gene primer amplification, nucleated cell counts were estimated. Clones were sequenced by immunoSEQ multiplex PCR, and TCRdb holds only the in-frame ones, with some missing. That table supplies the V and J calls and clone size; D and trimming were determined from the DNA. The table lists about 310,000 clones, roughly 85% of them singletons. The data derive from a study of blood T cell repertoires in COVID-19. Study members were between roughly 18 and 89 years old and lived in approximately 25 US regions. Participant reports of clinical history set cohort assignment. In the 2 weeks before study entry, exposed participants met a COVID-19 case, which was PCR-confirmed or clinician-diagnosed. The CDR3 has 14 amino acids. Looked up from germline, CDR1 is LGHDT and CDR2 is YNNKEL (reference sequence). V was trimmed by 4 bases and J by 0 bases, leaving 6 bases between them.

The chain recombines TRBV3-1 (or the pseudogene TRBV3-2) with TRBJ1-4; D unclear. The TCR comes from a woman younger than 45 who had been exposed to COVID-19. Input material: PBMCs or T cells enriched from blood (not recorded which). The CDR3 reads CASSRQATNEKLFF. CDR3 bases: TGTGCCAGCAGCCGGCAGGCAACTAATGAAAAACTGTTTTTT.